This is a list of T cell receptor beta chains from one sample in a study of shared clonotypes between healthy human individuals. Profiling relied on immunoSEQ multiplex PCR, and the TCRdb table lists in-frame clones only, not all of them. The sample lists roughly 2,500,000 clones; 90% to 95% were seen once. Material: naive CD4+ T cells from PBMCs. The receptors here all came from a man aged 18 to 35 in good health. Some clones in this sample may be carry-over from other donors' samples. The CDR3 runs from the conserved cysteine through the conserved F or W. The D gene is left open where the match is weak. Clone size appears in some rows only: once, few, many, or a class for an expanded clone.

j_gene | v_gene | d_gene | abundance | CDR3nt | CDR3aa
TRBJ1-1 | TRBV7-9 | TRBD1 | NA | TGTGCCAGCAGCCTACAGGGGGCCACTGAAGCTTTCTTT | CASSLQGATEAFF
TRBJ2-3 | TRBV5-1 | NA | NA | TGCGCCAGCAGCCTCAAGGGGTTTCAAGGGGGAGTATCCACAGATACGCAGTATTTT | CASSLKGFQGGVSTDTQYF
TRBJ2-7 | TRBV6-5 | TRBD1 | NA | TGTGCCAGCAGTACAGGGGTGCGCTACGAGCAGTACTTC | CASSTGVRYEQYF
TRBJ2-1 | TRBV5-1 | TRBD2 | NA | TGCGCCAGCAGCTCCGAACCGGGACTAGCTATGTATGAGCAGTTCTTC | CASSSEPGLAMYEQFF
TRBJ2-3 | TRBV11-2 | NA | NA | TGTGCCAGCAGCTTAGATAGGGGGGAGAGGACAGATACGCAGTATTTT | CASSLDRGERTDTQYF
TRBJ1-1 | TRBV11-2 | NA | NA | TGTGCCAGCAGCGTAATATTTCGGAGGGAAGCTTTCTTT | CASSVIFRREAFF
TRBJ1-4 | TRBV28 | NA | NA | TGTGCCAGCACAATGCCGGCAGCAACTAATGAAAAACTGTTTTTT | CASTMPAATNEKLFF
TRBJ1-1 | TRBV5-5 | NA | NA | TGTGCCAGCAGCTCAACCAAACGGACGGGGAACACTGAAGCTTTCTTT | CASSSTKRTGNTEAFF
TRBJ2-7 | TRBV5-1 | TRBD1 | NA | TGCGCCAGCAGCCTCCTACAGGGGTACGAGCAGTACTTC | CASSLLQGYEQYF
TRBJ2-1 | TRBV7-2 | TRBD2 | NA | TGTGCCAGCAGCCGACTTCCTAGCGGGGTCTCCTACAATGAGCAGTTCTTC | CASSRLPSGVSYNEQFF
TRBJ2-1 | TRBV19 | TRBD2 | NA | TGTGCCAGTAGTGGGACGCCGGGACTAACTTACAATGAGCAGTTCTTC | CASSGTPGLTYNEQFF
TRBJ1-4 | TRBV5-4 | TRBD1 | NA | TGTGCCAGCAGCTTGGACAGGGGGGCAAAACTGTTTTTT | CASSLDRGAKLFF
TRBJ2-7 | TRBV27 | NA | NA | TGTGCCAGCAGTGCCGGGACTGGATATGCCTACGAGCAGTACTTC | CASSAGTGYAYEQYF
TRBJ2-2 | TRBV5-4 | NA | NA | TGTGCCAGCAGCTTCCCCGGGAGGAACACCGGGGAGCTGTTTTTT | CASSFPGRNTGELFF
TRBJ2-2 | TRBV27 | TRBD2 | once | TGTGCCAGCCGGCCTAGCGGGAGAGTGAGCACCGGGGAGCTGTTTTTT | CASRPSGRVSTGELFF
TRBJ2-7 | TRBV9 | TRBD2 | NA | TGTGCCAGCAGCGTAGTACCTAGCGGGTCCTACGAGCAGTACTTC | CASSVVPSGSYEQYF
TRBJ2-5 | TRBV9 | TRBD2 | NA | TGTGCCAGCAGCGTCACGGGAGGGCGGGAGACCCAGTACTTC | CASSVTGGRETQYF
TRBJ1-1 | TRBV4-1 | NA | few | TGCGCCAGCAGCCAAGATGGATTCGGTTCCGCCCAACTCACTGAAGCTTTCTTT | CASSQDGFGSAQLTEAFF
TRBJ1-4 | TRBV5-1 | NA | NA | TGCGCCAGCAGCTTACCGATCCAGGGAGGGGGTAATGAAAAACTGTTTTTT | CASSLPIQGGGNEKLFF
TRBJ2-7 | TRBV7-2 | TRBD2 | NA | TGTGCCAGCTTAGCGGGAGGGAGCTCCTACGAGCAGTACTTC | CASLAGGSSYEQYF
TRBJ1-1 | TRBV4-3 | NA | NA | TGCGCCAGCAGCCAATCAGGGAGCACTGAAGCTTTCTTT | CASSQSGSTEAFF
TRBJ2-5 | TRBV5-4 | TRBD2 | NA | TGTGCCAGCAGCCCGGCGCGAGGGACTAGCGGGATTGGGACCCAGTACTTC | CASSPARGTSGIGTQYF
TRBJ1-5 | TRBV28 | TRBD1 | NA | TGTGCCAGCAGTCTTTCTCGGACAGGGGGGCATTTT | CASSLSRTGGHF
TRBJ1-1 | TRBV28 | NA | NA | TGTGCCAGCAGTTTGGAACGGATGGAAGCTTTCTTT | CASSLERMEAFF
TRBJ1-1 | TRBV7-9 | NA | few | TGTGCCAGCAGCTTAGACACAGGAGGGCGAGAAGCTTTCTTT | CASSLDTGGREAFF
TRBJ1-1 | TRBV7-9 | NA | NA | TGTGCCAGCAGCCGACCCACCCCGAACACTGAAGCTTTCTTT | CASSRPTPNTEAFF
TRBJ2-1 | TRBV7-2 | TRBD1 | once | TGTGCCAGCAGCTTGGACAGGGGGCTCAATGAGCAGTTCTTC | CASSLDRGLNEQFF
TRBJ1-4 | TRBV6-6 | NA | NA | TGTGCCAGCACCTCCCGGGGGAGGGCGGATCCTGAAAAACTGTTTTTT | CASTSRGRADPEKLFF
TRBJ1-3 | TRBV7-8 | NA | NA | TGTGCCAGCAGCTTAGCGCTGAGACAGCCCTCTGGAAACACCATATATTTT | CASSLALRQPSGNTIYF
TRBJ2-2 | TRBV5-1 | TRBD2 | once | TGCGCCAGCAGCTCCTCGATGGGGAGGGCGGAGACCGGGGAGCTGTTTTTT | CASSSSMGRAETGELFF
TRBJ1-5 | TRBV19 | NA | NA | TGTGCCAGTAGTATACGGACATCCGCCTGGGGCGATCAGCCCCAGCATTTT | CASSIRTSAWGDQPQHF
TRBJ1-5 | TRBV28 | NA | NA | TGTGCCAGCAGTTTTTTTCAGGATAGCAATCAGCCCCAGCATTTT | CASSFFQDSNQPQHF